This T cell receptor (beta chain) was recovered during a study of blood T cell repertoires in COVID-19. Study-level background: Spain, Italy and the United States supplied samples that represented acute and convalescent COVID-19. Sample material is recorded as cDNA or gDNA derived from T cells, B-cell-depleted T cells, or PBMCs.

With 0 bases removed from V and 2 bases from J, the gap between germline ends came to 8 bases. Germline assignment: CDR1 MNHNS and CDR2 SASEGT. The CDR3 is 15 residues long. As originally analysed: Estimation of nucleated cell counts was performed using reference gene primer amplification. Repertoires were generated with immunoSEQ multiplex PCR, while TCRdb's copy carries only in-frame clones and drops some. V and J calls and clone size come straight from that table; D and trimming were deduced from the DNA. The sample shows more than 95,000 clones, about nine tenths of them seen only once. The receptor's source is a human donor in a cohort sampled during active COVID-19. The sample consisted of peripheral blood. This chain joins TRBV6-1 and TRBJ1-5; D ambiguous. The CDR3 region has the DNA TGTGCCAGCAGTGAAGCGCTTGAGGGCAATCAGCCCCAGCATTTT. Its protein is CASSEALEGNQPQHF.